One sample yielded the 29 T cell receptor beta chains listed below, sequenced in a study of blood T cells in healthy people across ages (dated by TCRdb to 2013 to 2016). The method behind the library was 5' RACE. The sample was run on an Illumina HiSeq 2500. The second PCR ran for roughly 7 to 11 cycles and used a J-beta primer mix along with a sample-barcoded 5' primer. TCRdb's own reprocessing of the public reads used fastp at Q25 and MiXCR and kept productive beta chains. One record per CDR3 amino acid sequence lists the most common genes and DNA. The sample table records roughly 800,000 distinct CDR3 sequences; nearly 60% of these occur just once. The ten largest account for approximately 21% of the sample. The sequenced sample consisted of blood. The receptors come from a man younger than 45 in good health.

The CDR3 spells CSARPLAGGNQPQHF. For the CDR3, the DNA is TGCAGTGCTAGACCTCTGGCCGGAGGCAATCAGCCCCAGCATTTT. The chain is built from TRBV20-1 and TRBJ1-5; D gene unclear. The CDR3 has 15 residues. Trimming removed 2 bases at V and 2 bases at J, with 13 bases between. Germline V lookup: CDR1 DFQATT, CDR2 SNEGSKA (reference sequence).

V usage is TRBV20-1 and J usage is TRBJ2-1; D remains unclear. CDR1 is DFQATT, CDR2 SNEGSKA, per germline (reference sequence). The CDR3 has 14 amino acids. V lost 0 bases to trimming and J lost 5 bases, with 11 bases between them. The CDR3 DNA reads TGCAGTGCTAGAGACCGGTCTTGGAACAATGAGCAGTTCTTC. It specifies CSARDRSWNNEQFF.

This clonotype was detected many times. The chain uses TRBV20-1 and TRBJ2-7; 8 bases match TRBD2. Germline V gene sequence: CDR1 DFQATT, CDR2 SNEGSKA (reference sequence). The CDR3 is made up of 14 amino acids. The junction had 11 bases not matched to a gene; V was cut back by 3 bases and J by 7 bases. The CDR3 here is CSASLGLEPLEQYF. As DNA, the CDR3 is TGCAGTGCTAGCCTGGGACTAGAGCCTTTAGAGCAGTACTTC.

The CDR3 nucleotides read TGTGCCAGCAGGCCGACAGGAGGTCCCACTGAAGCTTTCTTT. This translates into CASRPTGGPTEAFF. The chain uses TRBV14 and TRBJ1-1; D may be TRBD1 (6 bases). Germline CDR1 SGHDN, CDR2 FVKESK. This CDR3 is 14 amino acids long. The V end was cut by 6 bases, the J end by 4 bases, with 15 bases between.

In this sample, this clonotype turned up a few times. The junction differs from germline at one of its ends, possibly a read error. The chain employs TRBV20-1 and TRBJ2-7; D is undetermined. Germline V gene sequence: CDR1 DFQATT, CDR2 SNEGSKA (reference sequence). The CDR3 has 13 amino acids. CDR3: CSVRESSSYEQYF. In nucleotides, the CDR3 is TGCAGTGTTAGAGAGTCTAGCTCCTACGAGCAGTACTTC.

The rearrangement uses TRBV7-3 and TRBJ2-5; 7 bases match TRBD2. The J call may be faulty, since TRBJ2-7 better matches the DNA end. The germline V gene has CDR1 SGHTA and CDR2 FQGTGA. The CDR3 runs 15 residues. CDR3 region: CASSLTGGVGYEQYF. The CDR3, as DNA: TGTGCCAGCAGCTTAACGGGGGGGGTGGGGTACGAGCAGTACTTC.

V is TRBV20-1 and J is TRBJ1-2; 11 nucleotides agree with TRBD1. The CDR3 loop spans 13 amino acids. Trimming cost V 5 bases and J 4 bases; bases outside gene matches: 3. Germline values: CDR1 DFQATT, CDR2 SNEGSKA (reference sequence). This CDR3 reads CSAWDRGTYGYTF. The CDR3 nucleotides are TGCAGTGCTTGGGACAGGGGGACCTATGGCTACACCTTC.

This rearrangement joins TRBV20-1 to TRBJ2-4; D may be TRBD1 or TRBD2 (5 bases each). The last part of the DNA fits TRBJ2-5 better; the J call may be wrong. The germline V gene encodes CDR1 DFQATT and CDR2 SNEGSKA (reference sequence). CDR3 size: 14 residues. The CDR3 DNA is TGCAGTGCTACCCTGGGGGTAGTCGGGGAGACCCAGTACTTC. It is translated as CSATLGVVGETQYF.

The rearrangement links TRBV12-3 or TRBV12-4 to TRBJ2-5; D gene ambiguous. The CDR3 contains 14 residues. The V gene lost 5 bases and the J gene lost 2 bases, with 12 bases spanning the gap. The CDR3 region has the DNA TGTGCCAGCAGTGGTCATGGCAGTCAAGAGACCCAGTACTTC. This translates into CASSGHGSQETQYF.

The chain carries TRBV6-5 and TRBJ2-2, with D hard to call. Per the germline V gene, CDR1 is MNHEY and CDR2 is SVGAGI. The CDR3 is 15 amino acids. The ends were cut back, 1 base at V and 5 bases at J, with 11 bases in the middle. The CDR3, as DNA: TGTGCCAGCAGTTACTGGGGTCAAGGGACCGGGGAGCTGTTTTTT. This encodes CASSYWGQGTGELFF.

This clonotype has at least ten counts. V and J are TRBV29-1 and TRBJ2-5; tentatively, D is TRBD1 (6 bases). Germline CDR1 reads SQVTM; CDR2 reads ANQGSEA. V lost 5 bases, J lost 11 bases, and 12 bases lay in between. The length of the CDR3 is 10 residues. CDR3 bases: TGCAGCGTTTCATACAGGGAGCAGTACTTC. Protein product: CSVSYREQYF.

This clonotype was seen a handful of times. V gene TRBV29-1 combines with J gene TRBJ2-1; 7 positions agree with TRBD2. V dropped 7 bases and J dropped 7; count of bases not matched to a gene: 4. CDR1 is SQVTM, CDR2 ANQGSEA, per germline. The CDR3 covers 11 residues. This CDR3 reads CSAGRRNEQFF. The CDR3 coding sequence is TGCAGCGCCGGGAGGAGGAATGAGCAGTTCTTC.

V is TRBV12-3 or TRBV12-4 and J is TRBJ2-1, with 8 bases fitting TRBD2. Trimming cost V 3 bases and J 3 bases; bases outside gene matches: 4. The CDR3 covers 15 residues. The CDR3 DNA follows: TGTGCCAGCAGTTTTACTAGCGGTCTCTACAATGAGCAGTTCTTC. Translation gives CASSFTSGLYNEQFF.

This chain joins TRBV7-9 and TRBJ2-4, with D perhaps matching TRBD1 or TRBD2 (5 bases each). The last part of the DNA fits TRBJ2-7 better; the J call may be wrong. The germline CDR1 and CDR2 sequences are SEHNR and FQNEAQ (reference sequence). The CDR3 covers 17 residues. In DNA form, the CDR3 reads TGTGCCAGCAGACAACCCGCCGGGACCCCGCACCAATACGAGCAGTACTTC. Its translation is CASRQPAGTPHQYEQYF.

The genes are TRBV6-2 or TRBV6-3 and TRBJ2-7, with TRBD1 as a possible D gene (5 bases). Trimming took off 7 bases at V and 5 bases at J, with 9 bases between the two ends. Germline V gene sequence: CDR1 MNHEY, CDR2 SVGEGT. CDR3 size: 11 residues. CDR3 in DNA: TGTGCCAGCAAGACAGCCGACGAGCAGTACTTC. This sequence encodes CASKTADEQYF.

This clonotype has more than one count but fewer than ten. The CDR3 protein is CASSQGQAPQHF. Here the CDR3 DNA reads TGTGCCAGCAGCCAAGGGCAAGCGCCCCAGCATTTT. V usage is TRBV16 and J usage is TRBJ1-5, with no clear D. This CDR3 has 12 amino acids. The V end lost 2 bases, the J end lost 9 bases, and 8 bases lay between the germline ends. CDR1 and CDR2 (germline): KGHSY, FQNENV.

The table lists this clonotype with a few counts. The J gene is TRBJ2-5, the V gene TRBV20-1; D not resolved. With 6 bases removed from V and 5 bases from J, the gap between germline ends came to 19 bases. The CDR3 length is 14 residues. Germline CDR1 DFQATT, CDR2 SNEGSKA (reference sequence). The CDR3 sequence: CSAPETASVETQYF. CDR3 nucleotide sequence: TGCAGTGCCCCGGAGACTGCCAGCGTGGAGACCCAGTACTTC.

The table lists this clonotype with a count of one. V gene TRBV6-2 or TRBV6-3 combines with J gene TRBJ2-5; possible D gene TRBD2, 5 bases. With 5 bases removed from V and 2 bases from J, the gap between germline ends came to 12 bases. This CDR3 comprises 14 residues. Per the germline V gene, CDR1 is MNHEY and CDR2 is SVGEGT. The CDR3 nucleotides read TGTGCCAGCAGTAATCCGGGGAAACAAGAGACCCAGTACTTC. This gives the protein CASSNPGKQETQYF.

This clonotype was counted once. The V and J genes are TRBV6-2 or TRBV6-3 and TRBJ2-5, with D hard to call. The CDR3 contains 14 residues. In germline, CDR1 is MNHEY, CDR2 SVGEGT. Trimming took off 2 bases at V and 1 base at J, with 8 bases between the two ends. CDR3 DNA: TGTGCCAGCAGTTACCTAGGCACCCAAGAGACCCAGTACTTC. Its protein is CASSYLGTQETQYF.

This chain joins TRBV20-1 and TRBJ1-2; D is perhaps TRBD1 (5 bases). V lost 3 bases, J lost 8 bases, and 16 bases lay in between. The CDR3 is made up of 13 amino acids. From germline, CDR1 is DFQATT and CDR2 SNEGSKA (reference sequence). The CDR3 DNA sequence: TGCAGTGCTAGTATGGGGCGTTCCGGAGGCTACACCTTC. Its protein product is CSASMGRSGGYTF.

The sample holds one count of this clonotype. The chain employs TRBV7-8 and TRBJ1-2; maybe TRBD1 (6 bases). The ends were cut back, 5 bases at V and 2 bases at J, with 18 bases in the middle. Germline lookup yields CDR1 SGHVS and CDR2 FQNEAQ. The CDR3 is made up of 16 amino acids. The CDR3 is CASSPLTLRGNYGYTF. The CDR3 coding sequence is TGTGCCAGCAGCCCCCTAACCCTAAGGGGGAACTATGGCTACACCTTC.

The sample holds a few counts of this clonotype. The chain carries TRBV10-3 and TRBJ2-5; D is undetermined. V was shortened by 6 bases and J by 0 bases, with 5 bases between the two germline ends. Germline V lookup: CDR1 ENHRY, CDR2 SYGVKD. The length of the CDR3 is 12 residues. DNA of the CDR3: TGTGCCATCAGAACCAACCAAGAGACCCAGTACTTC. The encoded protein is CAIRTNQETQYF.

The chain joins TRBV14 to TRBJ2-1; D remains ambiguous. Trimming pared 4 bases from V and 10 bases from J, leaving 14 bases between. This CDR3 contains 13 residues. The germline gives CDR1 SGHDN, CDR2 FVKESK. Written as DNA, the CDR3 is TGTGCCAGCAGCCCGGCTGCCAGTACGGAGCAGTTCTTC. It codes for CASSPAASTEQFF. The variable domain in full, with the rest retrieved from reference TRBV14 and TRBJ2-1, is EAGVTQFPSHSVIEKGQTVTLRCDPISGHDNLYWYRRVMGKEIKFLLHFVKESKQDESGMPNNRFLAERTGGTYSTLKVQPAELEDSGVYFCASSPAASTEQFFGPGTRLTVL.

This clonotype was seen a few times. V is TRBV6-2 or TRBV6-3 and J is TRBJ1-2; D gene uncertain. CDR1 and CDR2 from the germline V gene are MNHEY and SVGEGT. CDR3 length: 15 residues. The germline V and J ends were trimmed by 5 bases and 7 bases, with 20 bases remaining between them. CDR3 nucleotides: TGTGCCAGCAGTGACCCAACTGCTGGGCTTCGTGGCTACACCTTC. Its protein is CASSDPTAGLRGYTF.

This clonotype was picked up many times. The chain links TRBV20-1 to TRBJ2-5; 12 nucleotides match TRBD2. The length of the CDR3 is 15 residues. Per germline, CDR1 DFQATT and CDR2 SNEGSKA (reference sequence). V lost 3 bases to trimming and J lost 5 bases; unmatched junction nucleotides: 7. The CDR3 reads CSARRLAGEGETQYF. The CDR3 coding sequence is TGCAGTGCTAGGAGACTAGCGGGGGAGGGGGAGACCCAGTACTTC.

This clonotype was counted many times. The chain links TRBV7-9 to TRBJ2-1; TRBD1 matches at 7 bases. The CDR3 covers 13 residues. Trimming at V came to 5 bases and at J to 7 bases, leaving 5 bases not matched to a gene. Per the germline V gene, CDR1 is SEHNR and CDR2 is FQNEAQ (reference sequence). The CDR3 DNA follows: TGTGCCAGCAGCGGGACAGTCGGAAATGAGCAGTTCTTC. Protein sequence: CASSGTVGNEQFF.

The chain employs TRBV7-6 and TRBJ2-5, with D perhaps assigned TRBD1 or TRBD2 (7 bases each). This CDR3 region has 17 residues. CDR1 is SGHVS and CDR2 is FNYEAQ in the germline V gene. V was shortened by 5 bases and J by 2 bases, with 21 bases between the two germline ends. The CDR3 DNA follows: TGTGCCAGCAGCCTTGTCGGTCCAGGGGGGGGACAAGAGACCCAGTACTTC. Its translation is CASSLVGPGGGQETQYF.

This clonotype was observed a few times. This chain's CDR3 is CSARVRREGNEQFF. CDR3 DNA: TGCAGTGCTAGAGTGAGGCGGGAGGGCAATGAGCAGTTCTTC. The chain couples TRBV20-1 to TRBJ2-1, with TRBD2 matching 9 bases. J lost 6 bases, V lost 1 base, and 4 bases had no gene match. The CDR3 loop spans 14 amino acids. CDR1 is DFQATT, CDR2 SNEGSKA, per germline (reference sequence).

The chain couples TRBV9 to TRBJ2-3; D call uncertain. This CDR3 is built from 14 residues. Germline V gene data show CDR1 as SGDLS and CDR2 as YYNGEE. V lost 0 bases and J lost 0, with 5 bases in between. The CDR3 loop is CASSVAVSTDTQYF. The CDR3 nucleotides are TGTGCCAGCAGCGTAGCTGTTAGCACAGATACGCAGTATTTT.